This T cell receptor (beta chain) comes out of a study of blood T cell repertoires in COVID-19. CDR3 length: 18 residues. From germline, CDR1 is PRHDT and CDR2 FYEKMQ (reference sequence). Trimming at V came to 5 bases and at J to 3 bases, leaving 16 bases not matched to a gene. Only in-frame clones appear in the TCRdb table, and some are missing; sequencing was by immunoSEQ multiplex PCR. The table has about 250,000 clones, 70% to 90% seen once. The receptor was isolated from a young woman who had recovered from COVID-19. Sequencing was carried out using PBMCs or T cells enriched from blood (not recorded which). This chain links TRBV13 with TRBJ2-3, with 8 bases fitting TRBD2. The CDR3 spells CASSPPPGTRSPTDTQYF. In DNA, the CDR3 is TGTGCCAGCAGCCCGCCCCCAGGGACTAGATCACCAACAGATACGCAGTATTTT. The variable domain in full, completed from reference TRBV13 and TRBJ2-3, reads AAGVIQSPRHLIKEKRETATLKCYPIPRHDTVYWYQQGPGQDPQFLISFYEKMQSDKGSIPDRFSAQQFSDYHSELNMSSLELGDSALYFCASSPPPGTRSPTDTQYFGPGTRLTVL.